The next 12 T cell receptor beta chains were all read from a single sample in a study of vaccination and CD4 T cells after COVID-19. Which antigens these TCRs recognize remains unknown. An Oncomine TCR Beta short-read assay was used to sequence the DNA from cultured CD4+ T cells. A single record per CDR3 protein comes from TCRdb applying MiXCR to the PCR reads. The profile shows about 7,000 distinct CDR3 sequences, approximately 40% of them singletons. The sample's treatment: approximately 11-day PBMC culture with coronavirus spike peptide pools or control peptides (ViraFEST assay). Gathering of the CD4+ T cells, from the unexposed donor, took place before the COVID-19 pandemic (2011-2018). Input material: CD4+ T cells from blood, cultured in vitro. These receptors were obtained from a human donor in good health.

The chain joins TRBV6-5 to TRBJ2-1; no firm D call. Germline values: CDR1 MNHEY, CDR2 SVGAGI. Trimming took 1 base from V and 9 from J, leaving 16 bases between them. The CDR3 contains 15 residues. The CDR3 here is CASSYLNWESGEQFF. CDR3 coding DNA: TGTGCCAGCAGTTACTTGAATTGGGAATCCGGTGAGCAGTTCTTC.

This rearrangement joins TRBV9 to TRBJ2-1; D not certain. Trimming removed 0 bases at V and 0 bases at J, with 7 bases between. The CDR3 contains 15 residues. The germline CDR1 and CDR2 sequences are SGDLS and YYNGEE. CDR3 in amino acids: CASSVGVGSYNEQFF. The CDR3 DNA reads TGTGCCAGCAGCGTAGGTGTGGGCTCCTACAATGAGCAGTTCTTC.

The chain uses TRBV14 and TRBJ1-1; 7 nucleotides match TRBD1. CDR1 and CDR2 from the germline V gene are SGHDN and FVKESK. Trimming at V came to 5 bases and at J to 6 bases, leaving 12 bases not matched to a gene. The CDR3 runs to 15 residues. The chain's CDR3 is CASSTQHGGGSEAFF. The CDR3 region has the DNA TGTGCCAGCAGCACTCAACACGGAGGGGGCTCTGAAGCTTTCTTT.

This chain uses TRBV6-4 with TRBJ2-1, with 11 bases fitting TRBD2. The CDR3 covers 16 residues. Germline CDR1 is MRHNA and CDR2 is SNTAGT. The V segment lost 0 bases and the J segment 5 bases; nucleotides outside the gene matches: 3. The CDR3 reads CASSDSGLAGHNEQFF. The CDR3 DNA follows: TGTGCCAGCAGTGACTCAGGACTAGCGGGCCACAATGAGCAGTTCTTC.

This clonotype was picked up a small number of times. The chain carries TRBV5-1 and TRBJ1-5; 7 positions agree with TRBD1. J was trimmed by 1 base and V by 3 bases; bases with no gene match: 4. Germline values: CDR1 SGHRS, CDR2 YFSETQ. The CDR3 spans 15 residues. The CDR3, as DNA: TGCGCCAGCAGCTCCGGGACAGAAAGCAATCAGCCCCAGCATTTT. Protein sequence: CASSSGTESNQPQHF. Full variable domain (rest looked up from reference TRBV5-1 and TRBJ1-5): KAGVTQTPRYLIKTRGQQVTLSCSPISGHRSVSWYQQTPGQGLQFLFEYFSETQRNKGNFPGRFSGRQFSNSRSEMNVSTLELGDSALYLCASSSGTESNQPQHFGDGTRLSIL.

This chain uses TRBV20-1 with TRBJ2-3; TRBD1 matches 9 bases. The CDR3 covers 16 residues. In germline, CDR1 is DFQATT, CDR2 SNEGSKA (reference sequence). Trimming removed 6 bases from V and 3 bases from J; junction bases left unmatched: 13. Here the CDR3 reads CSAPRTGASRTDTQYF. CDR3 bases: TGCAGTGCCCCGAGGACAGGGGCTTCAAGGACAGATACGCAGTATTTT.

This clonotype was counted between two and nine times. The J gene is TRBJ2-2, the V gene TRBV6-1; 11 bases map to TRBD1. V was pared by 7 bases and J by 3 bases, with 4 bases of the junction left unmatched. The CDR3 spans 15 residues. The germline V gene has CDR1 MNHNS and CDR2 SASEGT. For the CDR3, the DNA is TGTGCCAGCATGTGGGGACAGGGGGACACCGGGGAGCTGTTTTTT. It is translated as CASMWGQGDTGELFF.

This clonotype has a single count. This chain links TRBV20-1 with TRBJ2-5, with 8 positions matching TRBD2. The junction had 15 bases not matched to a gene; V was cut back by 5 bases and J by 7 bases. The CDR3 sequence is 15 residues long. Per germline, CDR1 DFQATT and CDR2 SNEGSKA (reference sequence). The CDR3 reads CSAPIGTRFLGTQYF. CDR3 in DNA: TGCAGTGCTCCAATAGGGACTAGATTTCTTGGGACCCAGTACTTC.

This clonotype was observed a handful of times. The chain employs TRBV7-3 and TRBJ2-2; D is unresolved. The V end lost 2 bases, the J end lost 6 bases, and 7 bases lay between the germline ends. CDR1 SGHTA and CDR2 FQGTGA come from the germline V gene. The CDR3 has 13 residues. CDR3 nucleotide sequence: TGTGCCAGCAGCTTAGTTAGGTCCGGGGAGCTGTTTTTT. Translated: CASSLVRSGELFF.

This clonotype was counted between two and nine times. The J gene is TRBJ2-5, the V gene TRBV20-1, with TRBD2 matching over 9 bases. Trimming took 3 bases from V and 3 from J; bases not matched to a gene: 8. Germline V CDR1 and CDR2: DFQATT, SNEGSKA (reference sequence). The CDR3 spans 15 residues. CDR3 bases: TGCAGTGCTAGCGGGGCTAGCGGGGATGAAGAGACCCAGTACTTC. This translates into CSASGASGDEETQYF.

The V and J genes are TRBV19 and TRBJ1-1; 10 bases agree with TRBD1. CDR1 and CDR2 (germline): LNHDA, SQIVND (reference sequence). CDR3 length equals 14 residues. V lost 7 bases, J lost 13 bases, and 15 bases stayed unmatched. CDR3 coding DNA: TGTGCCAGTAACTCCGGACAGGGGGGTGACAAAGGTTTCTTT. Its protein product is CASNSGQGGDKGFF. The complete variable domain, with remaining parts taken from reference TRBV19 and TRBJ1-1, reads DGGITQSPKYLFRKEGQNVTLSCEQNLNHDAMYWYRQDPGQGLRLIYYSQIVNDFQKGDIAEGYSVSREKKESFPLTVTSAQKNPTAFYLCASNSGQGGDKGFFGQGTRLTVV.

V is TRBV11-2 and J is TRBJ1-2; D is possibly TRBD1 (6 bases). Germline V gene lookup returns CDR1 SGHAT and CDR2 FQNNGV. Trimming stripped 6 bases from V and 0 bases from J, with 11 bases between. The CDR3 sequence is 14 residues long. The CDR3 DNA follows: TGTGCCAGCAGTACAGGGTTCGCTAACTATGGCTACACCTTC. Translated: CASSTGFANYGYTF. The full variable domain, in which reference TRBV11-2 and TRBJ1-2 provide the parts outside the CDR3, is EAGVAQSPRYKIIEKRQSVAFWCNPISGHATLYWYQQILGQGPKLLIQFQNNGVVDDSQLPKDRFSAERLKGVDSTLKIQPAKLEDSAVYLCASSTGFANYGYTFGSGTRLTVV.